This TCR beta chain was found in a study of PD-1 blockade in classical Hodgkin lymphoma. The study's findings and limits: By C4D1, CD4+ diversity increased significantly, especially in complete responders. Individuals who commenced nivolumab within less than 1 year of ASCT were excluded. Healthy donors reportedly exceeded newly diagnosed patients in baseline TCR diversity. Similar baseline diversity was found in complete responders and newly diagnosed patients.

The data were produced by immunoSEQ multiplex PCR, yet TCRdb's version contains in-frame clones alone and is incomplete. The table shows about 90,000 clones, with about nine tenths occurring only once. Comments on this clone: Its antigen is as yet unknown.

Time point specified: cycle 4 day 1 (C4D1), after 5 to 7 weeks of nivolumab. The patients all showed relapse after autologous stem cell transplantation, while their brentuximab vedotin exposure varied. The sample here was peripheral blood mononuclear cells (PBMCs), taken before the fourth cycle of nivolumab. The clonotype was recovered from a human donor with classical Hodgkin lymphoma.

CDR3 protein: CASSQGQGFSYNEQFF. CDR3 in DNA: TGCGCCAGCAGCCAGGGACAGGGCTTCTCCTACAATGAGCAGTTCTTC. The chain uses TRBV4-3 and TRBJ2-1; 9 bases are a match to TRBD1. V was pared by 3 bases and J by 0 bases, with 3 bases of the junction left unmatched. This CDR3 comprises 16 residues. Germline V lookup: CDR1 LGHNA, CDR2 YSLEER.